The TCR beta chain under discussion was sequenced for a study of metastatic and nonmetastatic thyroid tumors. Turning to the study itself: Comparative analysis of repertoires was undertaken across blood and tumor or nodule tissue obtained from malignant and benign thyroid patients. General study points: According to reports, the diversity of TCR beta was significantly higher in malignant thyroid tumors than in benign nodules, and this held in both blood and tumor samples.

There are a few counts of this clone. Its antigen remains unknown. Original handling: Construction of a distant-metastasis classifier for papillary thyroid cancer relied on CDR3 differences across clinicopathological groups. TCRdb recomputed clones from the PCR reads via MiXCR. TCRdb, rather than the study authors, made the V and J calls. There are tens of thousands of clones in the sample; about 20% occur only once, and about 26% lies in the top ten. Thyroid surgery took place with no prior treatment in any patient. CDR3 length: 15 residues. Trimming took off 5 bases at V and 8 bases at J, with 16 bases between the two ends.

The clonotype comes from a female donor with papillary thyroid cancer or a benign thyroid nodule (not recorded which). Some clones in this sample may be carry-over from other donors' samples. The sample comprised blood. This chain uses TRBV12-3 or TRBV12-4 with TRBJ1-6; perhaps TRBD1 as D (5 bases). The CDR3 reads CASSPQGLTHSPLHF. The DNA of the CDR3 is TGTGCCAGCAGTCCTCAGGGACTCACCCATTCACCCCTCCACTTT.